These 25 T cell receptor beta chains originate from one sample sequenced in a study of radiation and T cells in renal cell carcinoma. The time point was: baseline pretreatment blood. Documented treatment: 15 Gy SBRT to primary tumor, nephrectomy 4 weeks later. Assay: immunoSEQ multiplex PCR; the TCRdb copy retains only in-frame clones and omits some. The repertoire holds 150,000 or so clones, nearly 90% seen once, with 12% in the top ten. The sequencing here drew on blood, taken from a patient whose treatment included radiotherapy and nephrectomy. The receptors stem from a woman between 45 and 60 years old with renal cell carcinoma.

The CDR3 loop reads CASSKTGTGDGEQYF. As DNA, the CDR3 is TGCGCCAGCAGTAAAACCGGGACAGGGGACGGAGAGCAGTACTTC. V and J are TRBV10-2 and TRBJ2-7; 10 nucleotides agree with TRBD1. This CDR3 has 15 residues. V dropped 5 bases and J dropped 7; count of bases not matched to a gene: 11. Per germline, CDR1 WSHSY and CDR2 SAAADI.

The chain uses TRBV30 and TRBJ1-1; TRBD1 aligns across 7 bases. The length of the CDR3 is 13 residues. Trimming removed 4 bases from V and 4 bases from J; junction bases left unmatched: 6. CDR1 GTSNPN and CDR2 SVGIG come from the germline V gene (reference sequence). This CDR3 is CAWTTGVGTEAFF. The CDR3 nucleotides read TGTGCCTGGACTACAGGGGTGGGCACTGAAGCTTTCTTT.

The chain joins TRBV5-5 to TRBJ2-3, with D possibly TRBD2 on 6 matching bases. The CDR3 contains 16 residues. Germline V lookup: CDR1 SGHKS, CDR2 YYEKEE (reference sequence). V lost 3 bases and J 4 bases, leaving 18 bases between the germline ends. The CDR3: CASSSRGTTNADTQYF. The CDR3 DNA reads TGTGCCAGCAGCTCGCGCGGGACGACGAACGCAGATACGCAGTATTTT. Together with reference TRBV5-5 and TRBJ2-3, the CDR3 gives the full variable domain: DAGVTQSPTHLIKTRGQQVTLRCSPISGHKSVSWYQQVLGQGPQFIFQYYEKEERGRGNFPDRFSARQFPNYSSELNVNALLLGDSALYLCASSSRGTTNADTQYFGPGTRLTVL.

This sequence joins TRBV28 and TRBJ1-4; 7 nucleotides agree with TRBD1. This CDR3 has 14 residues. From germline, CDR1 is MDHEN and CDR2 SYDVKM. Trimming took 6 bases from V and 8 from J; bases not matched to a gene: 9. The CDR3 loop reads CASSETGVREKLFF. CDR3 bases: TGTGCCAGCAGCGAAACAGGGGTTCGAGAAAAACTGTTTTTT.

The chain employs TRBV5-6 and TRBJ1-2; possibly TRBD1 for D (6 bases). Germline CDR1 and CDR2: SGHDT and YYEEEE. There are 16 residues in the CDR3. Trimming left V 4 bases short and J 5 bases short, with 21 bases between. CDR3 coding DNA: TGTGCCAGCAGCCCGTACCTGCGACAGGCTCTATATGGCTACACCTTC. It encodes CASSPYLRQALYGYTF.

The V gene is TRBV7-2, the J gene TRBJ2-1; 9 bases fit TRBD2. Per germline, CDR1 SGHTA and CDR2 FQGNSA. The CDR3 loop spans 16 amino acids. The V segment lost 3 bases and the J segment 7 bases; nucleotides outside the gene matches: 10. The CDR3 is CASSFPLGGGANEQFF. DNA of the CDR3: TGTGCCAGCAGCTTCCCCTTGGGCGGGGGGGCGAATGAGCAGTTCTTC.

The chain couples TRBV2 to TRBJ2-7; 9 nucleotides line up with TRBD2. With V trimmed by 7 bases and J by 2 bases, 9 bases remained unmatched. CDR3 size: 15 residues. The V gene's germline CDR1 is SNHLY and CDR2 FYNNEI. CDR3 nucleotide sequence: TGTGCCAGCATTAGTAGCGGGGGTGGCGCCTACGAGCAGTACTTC. Translated, it gives CASISSGGGAYEQYF.

This clone has just one count. The chain recombines TRBV10-3 with TRBJ1-5; 9 nucleotides match TRBD1. Germline CDR1 reads ENHRY; CDR2 reads SYGVKD. The CDR3 is made up of 16 amino acids. V lost 7 bases, J lost 1 base, and 8 bases stayed unmatched. CDR3 amino acids: CAIKTQGAGSNQPQHF. For the CDR3, the DNA is TGTGCCATCAAGACACAGGGGGCAGGCAGCAATCAGCCCCAGCATTTT.

V and J are TRBV7-9 and TRBJ1-4; no reliable D call. V shed 5 bases and J shed 5 bases, with 6 bases lying between them. Germline CDR1 reads SEHNR; CDR2 reads FQNEAQ (reference sequence). The CDR3 is made up of 12 amino acids. CDR3 protein: CASSNNNEKLFF. The CDR3 nucleotides are TGTGCCAGCAGCAACAACAATGAAAAACTGTTTTTT.

The genes are TRBV6-5 and TRBJ1-3, with TRBD1 matching 7 bases. With 0 bases clipped from V and 0 bases from J, the junction kept 2 bases outside the gene matches. Germline V gene data show CDR1 as MNHEY and CDR2 as SVGAGI. The CDR3 runs to 16 residues. The CDR3 DNA reads TGTGCCAGCAGTTACTCGGGACAGAGCTCTGGAAACACCATATATTTT. Its protein product is CASSYSGQSSGNTIYF.

This chain uses TRBV6-1 with TRBJ2-7; D is possibly TRBD2 (6 bases). CDR1 and CDR2 (germline): MNHNS, SASEGT. The CDR3 spans 13 residues. V lost 0 bases and J lost 7, with 10 bases in between. The CDR3 nucleotides read TGTGCCAGCAGTGAAGCGCGGGCGGGAGAGCAGTACTTC. It yields the protein CASSEARAGEQYF.

The chain is built from TRBV7-2 and TRBJ1-5, with D perhaps matching TRBD1 (5 bases). Germline CDR1 and CDR2: SGHTA and FQGNSA. The CDR3 totals 13 residues. The V and J ends lost 4 bases and 5 bases respectively, with 9 bases between them. As DNA, the CDR3 is TGTGCCAGCAGCTGGGGGGGGGATCAGCCCCAGCATTTT. This codes for CASSWGGDQPQHF.

V and J are TRBV18 and TRBJ2-7; either TRBD1 or TRBD2 may supply D (5 bases each). V was pared by 4 bases and J by 2 bases, with 12 bases between. The V gene's germline CDR1 is KGHSH and CDR2 LQKENI. The CDR3 loop spans 14 amino acids. CDR3 sequence reads: CASSLAGTPYEQYF. The CDR3 DNA sequence: TGTGCCAGCTCACTAGCCGGGACCCCCTACGAGCAGTACTTC.

The J gene is TRBJ2-2, the V gene TRBV6-5; D possibly corresponds to TRBD2 (6 bases). The germline V gene has CDR1 MNHEY and CDR2 SVGAGI. This CDR3 is 15 amino acids long. Trimming stripped 6 bases from V and 6 bases from J, with 17 bases between. The CDR3 nucleotides are TGTGCCAGCAGCTTATGGACTACCGAGGCCGGGGAGCTGTTTTTT. The encoded protein is CASSLWTTEAGELFF.

This rearrangement joins TRBV4-2 to TRBJ1-4; D ambiguous. CDR3 size: 18 residues. Deletions cut 1 base from V and 0 bases from J, with 15 bases between. Germline V gives CDR1 LGHNA, CDR2 YNFKEQ. The CDR3 loop is CASSQGVTLSATNEKLFF. CDR3 nucleotide sequence: TGTGCCAGCAGCCAAGGGGTAACCTTAAGTGCAACTAATGAAAAACTGTTTTTT.

The chain carries TRBV4-1 and TRBJ2-5; maybe TRBD1 (6 bases). This CDR3 has 15 amino acids. V lost 2 bases and J 1 base, leaving 11 bases between the germline ends. Germline lookup yields CDR1 MGHRA and CDR2 YSYEKL. The CDR3 DNA sequence: TGCGCCAGCAGCCAAAGTCCGACAGGCCAAGAGACCCAGTACTTC. Translating gives CASSQSPTGQETQYF.

Here the CDR3 DNA reads TGTGCCAGTAGTATCAGGGGACCTGGGGAGCAGTACTTC. Translated, it gives CASSIRGPGEQYF. J is TRBJ2-7 and V is TRBV19, with a weak D call TRBD1 (6 bases). Trimming removed 3 bases at V and 7 bases at J, with 13 bases between. Germline CDR1 LNHDA, CDR2 SQIVND (reference sequence). CDR3 length: 13 amino acids.

V is TRBV6-1 and J is TRBJ1-5; no clear D. CDR1 and CDR2 (germline): MNHNS, SASEGT. Between the trimmed V and J ends, which lost 4 bases and 0 bases, there was a span of 10 bases. The CDR3 is 15 residues long. The CDR3 DNA is TGTGCCAGCAGTGTATTTGGTCGTAGCAATCAGCCCCAGCATTTT. This encodes CASSVFGRSNQPQHF.

The chain employs TRBV7-8 and TRBJ2-1; 10 bases map to TRBD2. With V trimmed by 2 bases and J by 2 bases, 0 bases remained unmatched. Germline V CDR1 and CDR2: SGHVS, FQNEAQ. The CDR3 has 15 amino acids. Written as DNA, the CDR3 is TGTGCCAGCAGCTTACTAGCGGGGGCCTACAATGAGCAGTTCTTC. Translating it yields CASSLLAGAYNEQFF.

This clone has at least ten counts. The chain couples TRBV5-4 to TRBJ2-2; D unresolved. This CDR3 is built from 17 residues. V was cut by 3 bases and J by 3 bases, with 18 bases left in between. CDR1 is SGHNT and CDR2 is YYREEE in the germline V gene (reference sequence). The CDR3 here is CASSYDTPSAHTGELFF. DNA of the CDR3: TGTGCCAGCAGCTACGATACCCCCTCCGCGCACACCGGGGAGCTGTTTTTT.

The chain links TRBV2 to TRBJ2-7, with D tentatively TRBD2 (5 bases). This CDR3 has 12 residues. Per germline, CDR1 SNHLY and CDR2 FYNNEI. With 7 bases removed from V and 5 bases from J, the gap between germline ends came to 12 bases. The CDR3, as DNA: TGTGCCAGCACCCTAGAGGGCAACGAGCAGTACTTC. Translated: CASTLEGNEQYF.

V is TRBV19 and J is TRBJ1-6; unclear D gene. V was trimmed by 3 bases and J by 6 bases, leaving 12 bases between them. CDR1 and CDR2 (germline): LNHDA, SQIVND (reference sequence). The CDR3 has 15 amino acids. CDR3 residues: CASSINGGRNSPLHF. CDR3 coding DNA: TGTGCCAGTAGTATTAACGGCGGTCGTAATTCACCCCTCCACTTT. The complete variable domain, with remaining parts taken from reference TRBV19 and TRBJ1-6, reads DGGITQSPKYLFRKEGQNVTLSCEQNLNHDAMYWYRQDPGQGLRLIYYSQIVNDFQKGDIAEGYSVSREKKESFPLTVTSAQKNPTAFYLCASSINGGRNSPLHFGNGTRLTVT.

The chain carries TRBV5-1 and TRBJ2-5; TRBD1 agrees at 7 bases. CDR1 is SGHRS and CDR2 is YFSETQ in the germline V gene. The CDR3 is 13 residues long. Trimming at V came to 4 bases and at J to 6 bases, leaving 6 bases not matched to a gene. The CDR3 is CASSLTGRQTQYF. The CDR3 DNA reads as TGCGCCAGCAGCCTGACAGGGAGACAGACCCAGTACTTC.

This sequence joins TRBV5-1 and TRBJ2-7; 13 bases agree with TRBD2. V lost 5 bases, J lost 4 bases, and 3 bases stayed unmatched. Germline V gene sequence: CDR1 SGHRS, CDR2 YFSETQ. The CDR3 has 14 residues. In DNA, the CDR3 is TGCGCCAGCAGTCCGGGACTAGCGGGATACGAGCAGTACTTC. The encoded protein is CASSPGLAGYEQYF.

This clone has a single count. The V and J genes are TRBV6-6 and TRBJ2-7; 9 bases align to TRBD2. Germline loops: CDR1 MNHNY, CDR2 SVGAGI (reference sequence). V gave up 4 bases and J gave up 0 bases; unmatched junction bases: 4. The CDR3 length is 15 residues. CDR3 nucleotide sequence: TGTGCCAGCAGTTTGACTAGCGGTGGCTCCTACGAGCAGTACTTC. Residues: CASSLTSGGSYEQYF.